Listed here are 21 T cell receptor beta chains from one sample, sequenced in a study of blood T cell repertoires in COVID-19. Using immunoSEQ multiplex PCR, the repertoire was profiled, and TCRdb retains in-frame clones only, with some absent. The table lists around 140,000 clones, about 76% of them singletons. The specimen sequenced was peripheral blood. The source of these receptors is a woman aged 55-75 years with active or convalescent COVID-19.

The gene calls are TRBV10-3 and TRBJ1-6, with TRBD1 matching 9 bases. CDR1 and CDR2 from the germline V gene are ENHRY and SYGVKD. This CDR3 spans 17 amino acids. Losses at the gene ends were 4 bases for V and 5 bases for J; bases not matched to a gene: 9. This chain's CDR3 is CAISATGGQVDNSPLHF. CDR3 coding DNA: TGTGCCATCAGTGCGACAGGGGGTCAAGTCGATAATTCACCCCTCCACTTT.

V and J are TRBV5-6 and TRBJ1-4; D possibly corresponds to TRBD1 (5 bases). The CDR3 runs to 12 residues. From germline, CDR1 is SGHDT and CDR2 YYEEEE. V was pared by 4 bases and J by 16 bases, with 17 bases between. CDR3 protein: CASSATGTLPFF. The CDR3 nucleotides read TGTGCCAGCAGCGCCACAGGTACCCTTCCGTTTTTT.

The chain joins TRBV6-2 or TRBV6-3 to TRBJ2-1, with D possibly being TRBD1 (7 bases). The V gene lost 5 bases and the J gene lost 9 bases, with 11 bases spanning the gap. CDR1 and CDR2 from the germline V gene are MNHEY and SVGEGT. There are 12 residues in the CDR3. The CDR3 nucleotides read TGTGCCAGCAGTGCGCAGGGGGGTGAGCAGTTCTTC. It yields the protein CASSAQGGEQFF.

CDR3 in DNA: TGTGCCAGCAGCCAATCCGGGACAGGGCAAAAACTGTTTTTT. Protein sequence: CASSQSGTGQKLFF. This chain uses TRBV14 with TRBJ1-4, with 9 bases that match TRBD1. Germline CDR1 SGHDN, CDR2 FVKESK. Unmatched junction bases numbered 4, after V lost 2 bases and J lost 9 bases. The CDR3 has 14 residues.

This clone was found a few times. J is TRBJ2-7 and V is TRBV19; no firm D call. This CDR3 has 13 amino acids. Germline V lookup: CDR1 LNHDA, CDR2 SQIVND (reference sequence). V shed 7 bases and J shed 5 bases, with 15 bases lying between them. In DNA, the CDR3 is TGTGCCAGTACCCGTAGTACCCTAAACGAGCAGTACTTC. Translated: CASTRSTLNEQYF.

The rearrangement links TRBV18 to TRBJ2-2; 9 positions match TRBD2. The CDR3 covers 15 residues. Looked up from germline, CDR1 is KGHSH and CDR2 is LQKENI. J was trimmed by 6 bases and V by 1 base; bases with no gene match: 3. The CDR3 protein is CASSPRAGGPGELFF. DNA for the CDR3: TGTGCCAGCTCACCACGAGCGGGAGGACCCGGGGAGCTGTTTTTT. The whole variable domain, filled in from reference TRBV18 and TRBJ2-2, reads NAGVMQNPRHLVRRRGQEARLRCSPMKGHSHVYWYRQLPEEGLKFMVYLQKENIIDESGMPKERFSAEFPKEGPSILRIQQVVRGDSAAYFCASSPRAGGPGELFFGEGSRLTVL.

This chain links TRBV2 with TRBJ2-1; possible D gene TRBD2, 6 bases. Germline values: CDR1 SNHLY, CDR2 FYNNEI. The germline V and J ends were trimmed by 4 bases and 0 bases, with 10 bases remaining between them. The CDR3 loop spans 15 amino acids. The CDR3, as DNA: TGTGCCAGCAGTGTCTCGCGGGGCTCCTACAATGAGCAGTTCTTC. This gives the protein CASSVSRGSYNEQFF.

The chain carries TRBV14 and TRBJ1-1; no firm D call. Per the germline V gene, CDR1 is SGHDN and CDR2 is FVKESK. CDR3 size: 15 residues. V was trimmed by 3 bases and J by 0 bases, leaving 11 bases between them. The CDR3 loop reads CASSQSNRMNTEAFF. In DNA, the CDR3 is TGTGCCAGCAGCCAGAGTAACCGTATGAACACTGAAGCTTTCTTT.

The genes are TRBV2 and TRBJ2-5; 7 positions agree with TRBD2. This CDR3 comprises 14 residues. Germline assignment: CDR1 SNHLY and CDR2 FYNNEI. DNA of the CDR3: TGTGCTCCTGGGGCCCGGGGGGTACAAGAGACCCAGTACTTC. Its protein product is CAPGARGVQETQYF.

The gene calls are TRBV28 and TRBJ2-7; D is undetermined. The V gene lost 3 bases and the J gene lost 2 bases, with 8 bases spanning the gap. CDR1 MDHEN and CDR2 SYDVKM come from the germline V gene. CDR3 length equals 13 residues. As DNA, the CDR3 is TGTGCCAGCAGTTTTTCCGGTACCTACGAGCAGTACTTC. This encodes CASSFSGTYEQYF.

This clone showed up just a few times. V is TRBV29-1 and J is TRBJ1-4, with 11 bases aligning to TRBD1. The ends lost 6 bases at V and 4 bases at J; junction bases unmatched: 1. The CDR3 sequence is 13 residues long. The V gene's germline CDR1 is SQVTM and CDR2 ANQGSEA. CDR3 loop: CSVGTGGNEKLFF. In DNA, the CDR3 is TGCAGCGTAGGGACAGGGGGTAATGAAAAACTGTTTTTT.

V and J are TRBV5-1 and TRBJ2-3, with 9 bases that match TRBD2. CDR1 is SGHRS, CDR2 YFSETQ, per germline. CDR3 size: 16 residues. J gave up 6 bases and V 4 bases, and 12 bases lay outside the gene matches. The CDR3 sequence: CASSRDSGGEGDTQYF. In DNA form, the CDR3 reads TGCGCCAGCAGCCGTGATAGCGGGGGAGAGGGGGATACGCAGTATTTT. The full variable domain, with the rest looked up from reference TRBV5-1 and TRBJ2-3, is KAGVTQTPRYLIKTRGQQVTLSCSPISGHRSVSWYQQTPGQGLQFLFEYFSETQRNKGNFPGRFSGRQFSNSRSEMNVSTLELGDSALYLCASSRDSGGEGDTQYFGPGTRLTVL.

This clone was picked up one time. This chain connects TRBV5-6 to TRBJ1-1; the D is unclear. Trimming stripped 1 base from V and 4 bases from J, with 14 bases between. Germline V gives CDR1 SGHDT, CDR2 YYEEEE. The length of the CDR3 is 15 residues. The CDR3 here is CASSLRREEPTEAFF. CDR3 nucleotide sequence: TGTGCCAGCAGCTTGCGCCGGGAGGAACCCACTGAAGCTTTCTTT.

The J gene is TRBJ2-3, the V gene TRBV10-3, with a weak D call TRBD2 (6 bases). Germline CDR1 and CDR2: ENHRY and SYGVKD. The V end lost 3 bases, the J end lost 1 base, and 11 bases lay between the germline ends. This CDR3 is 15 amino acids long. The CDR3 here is CAISETSSGTDTQYF. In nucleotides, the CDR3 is TGTGCCATCAGTGAAACTAGCTCTGGCACAGATACGCAGTATTTT.

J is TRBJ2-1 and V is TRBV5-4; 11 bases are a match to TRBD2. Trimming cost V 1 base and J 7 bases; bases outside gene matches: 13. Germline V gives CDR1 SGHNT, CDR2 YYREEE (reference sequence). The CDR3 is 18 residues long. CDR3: CASSLIGLAGGGKNEQFF. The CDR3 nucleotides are TGTGCCAGCAGCTTGATCGGGCTAGCGGGGGGAGGTAAAAATGAGCAGTTCTTC.

The CDR3 bases are TGCAGCGTTGAATCGCAGGGGTCCTACGAGCAGTACTTC. It codes for CSVESQGSYEQYF. This chain joins TRBV29-1 and TRBJ2-7; tentative D call: TRBD1 (6 bases). Trimming removed 2 bases at V and 1 base at J, with 9 bases between. The CDR3 extends over 13 amino acids. Germline CDR1 is SQVTM and CDR2 is ANQGSEA.

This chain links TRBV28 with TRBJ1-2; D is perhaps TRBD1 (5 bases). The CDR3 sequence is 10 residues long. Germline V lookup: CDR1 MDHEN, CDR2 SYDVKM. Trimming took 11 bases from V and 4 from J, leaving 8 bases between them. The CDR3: CAAQGYGYTF. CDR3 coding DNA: TGTGCCGCGCAGGGCTATGGCTACACCTTC.

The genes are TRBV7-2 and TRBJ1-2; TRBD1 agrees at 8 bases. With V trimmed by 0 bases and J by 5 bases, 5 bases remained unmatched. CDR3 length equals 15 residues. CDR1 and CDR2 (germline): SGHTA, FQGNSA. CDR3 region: CASSLAIQGAYGYTF. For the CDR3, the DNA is TGTGCCAGCAGCTTAGCGATTCAGGGGGCGTATGGCTACACCTTC. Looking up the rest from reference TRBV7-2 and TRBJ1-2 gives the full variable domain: GAGVSQSPSNKVTEKGKDVELRCDPISGHTALYWYRQSLGQGLEFLIYFQGNSAPDKSGLPSDRFSAERTGGSVSTLTIQRTQQEDSAVYLCASSLAIQGAYGYTFGSGTRLTVV.

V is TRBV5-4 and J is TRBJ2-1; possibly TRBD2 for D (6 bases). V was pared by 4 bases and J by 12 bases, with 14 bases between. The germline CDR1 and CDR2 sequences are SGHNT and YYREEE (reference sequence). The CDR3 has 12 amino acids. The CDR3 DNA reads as TGTGCCAGCAGCCCGCCGGAGGGGCGGCAGTTCTTC. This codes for CASSPPEGRQFF.

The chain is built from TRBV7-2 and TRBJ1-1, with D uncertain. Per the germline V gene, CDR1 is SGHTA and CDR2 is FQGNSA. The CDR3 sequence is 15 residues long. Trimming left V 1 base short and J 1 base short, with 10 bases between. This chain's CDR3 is CASSLGGAANTEAFF. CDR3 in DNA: TGTGCCAGCAGCTTAGGAGGCGCGGCGAACACTGAAGCTTTCTTT.

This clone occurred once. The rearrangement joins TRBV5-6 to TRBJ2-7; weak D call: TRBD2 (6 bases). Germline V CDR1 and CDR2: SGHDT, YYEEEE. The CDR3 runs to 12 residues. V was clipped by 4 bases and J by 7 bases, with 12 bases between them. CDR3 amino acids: CASSLGGSEQYV. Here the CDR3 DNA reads TGTGCCAGCAGCCTCGGAGGGTCTGAGCAGTACGTC.